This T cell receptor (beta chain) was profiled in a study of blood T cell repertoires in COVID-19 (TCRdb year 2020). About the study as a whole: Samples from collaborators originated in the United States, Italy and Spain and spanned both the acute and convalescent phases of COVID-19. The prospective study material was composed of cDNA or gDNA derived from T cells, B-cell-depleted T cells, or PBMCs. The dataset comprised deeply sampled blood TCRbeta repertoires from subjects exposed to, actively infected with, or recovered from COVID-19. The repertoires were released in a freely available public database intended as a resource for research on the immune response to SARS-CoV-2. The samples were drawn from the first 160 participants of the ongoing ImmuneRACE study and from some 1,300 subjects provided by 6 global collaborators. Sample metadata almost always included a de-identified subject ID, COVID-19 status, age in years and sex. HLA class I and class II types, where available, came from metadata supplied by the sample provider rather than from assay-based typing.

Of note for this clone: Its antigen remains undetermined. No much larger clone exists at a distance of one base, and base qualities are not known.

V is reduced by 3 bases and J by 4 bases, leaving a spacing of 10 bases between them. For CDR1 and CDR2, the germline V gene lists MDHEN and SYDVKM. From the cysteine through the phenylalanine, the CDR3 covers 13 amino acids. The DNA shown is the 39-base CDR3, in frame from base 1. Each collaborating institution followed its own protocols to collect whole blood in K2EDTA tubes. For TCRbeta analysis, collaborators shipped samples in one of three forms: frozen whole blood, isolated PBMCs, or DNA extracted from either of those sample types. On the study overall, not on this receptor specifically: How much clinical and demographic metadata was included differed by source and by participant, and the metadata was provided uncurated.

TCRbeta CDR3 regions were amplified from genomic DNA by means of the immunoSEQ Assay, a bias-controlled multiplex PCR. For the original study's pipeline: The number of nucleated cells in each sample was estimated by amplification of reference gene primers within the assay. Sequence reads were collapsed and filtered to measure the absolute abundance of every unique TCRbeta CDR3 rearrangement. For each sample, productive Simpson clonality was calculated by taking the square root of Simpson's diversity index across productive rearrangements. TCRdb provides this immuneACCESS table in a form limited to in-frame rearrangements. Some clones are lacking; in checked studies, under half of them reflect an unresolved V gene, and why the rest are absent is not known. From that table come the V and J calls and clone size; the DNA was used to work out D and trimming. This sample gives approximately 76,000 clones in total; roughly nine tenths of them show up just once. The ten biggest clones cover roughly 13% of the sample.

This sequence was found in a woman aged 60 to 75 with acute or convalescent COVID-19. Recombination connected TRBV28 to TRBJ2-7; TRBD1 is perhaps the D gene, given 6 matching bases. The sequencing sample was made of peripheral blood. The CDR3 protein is CASSLTGKYEQYF. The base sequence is TGTGCCAGCAGTTTGACAGGCAAGTACGAGCAGTACTTC.